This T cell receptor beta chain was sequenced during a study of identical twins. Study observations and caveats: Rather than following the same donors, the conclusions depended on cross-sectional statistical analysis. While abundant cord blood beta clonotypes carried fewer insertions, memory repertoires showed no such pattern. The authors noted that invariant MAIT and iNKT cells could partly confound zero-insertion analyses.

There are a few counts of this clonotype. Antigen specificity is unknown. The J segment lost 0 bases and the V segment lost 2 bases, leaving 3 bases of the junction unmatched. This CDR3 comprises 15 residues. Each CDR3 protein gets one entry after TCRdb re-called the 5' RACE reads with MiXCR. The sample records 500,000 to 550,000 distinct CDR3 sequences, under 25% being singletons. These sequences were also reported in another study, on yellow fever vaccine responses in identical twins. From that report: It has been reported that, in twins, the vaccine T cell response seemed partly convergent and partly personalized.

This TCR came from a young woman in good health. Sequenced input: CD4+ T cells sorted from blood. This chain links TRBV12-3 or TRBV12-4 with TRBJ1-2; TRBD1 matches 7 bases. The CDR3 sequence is CASSLWGTANYGYTF. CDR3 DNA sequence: TGTGCCAGCAGTTTATGGGGGACAGCTAACTATGGCTACACCTTC.